Included here is one TCR beta chain sequence, with context. It lacks a known antigen. Per-base qualities were not stored, and no clone one base away is much larger. Trimming removed 3 bases from V and 1 base from J; the gene matches leave 3 bases unexplained. The germline V gene provides CDR1 KGHSH and CDR2 LQKENI. Measured from the cysteine to the phenylalanine, the CDR3 is 15 residues long. Solely the CDR3 DNA is kept, with 45 bases framed from the first base. Separate from the approximately 730-subject first cohort, the validation cohort of about 110 subjects was the group to which the donors belonged. The data derive from a study of cytomegalovirus exposure and HLA in healthy donors listed by TCRdb under 2017. Regarding the study in general: A later analysis indicated that the 120 validation repertoires were generated on the platform also employed for the 720 or so repertoires of the first cohort. High-throughput TCR immunosequencing, statistical association of individual TCRs with disease status, and machine learning were combined to predict cytomegalovirus infection status. The study was designed to test whether signatures of past pathogen exposure could be identified by cataloging public T cell receptors. In addition to the first cohort of 650 to 750 subjects, a separate validation cohort of 100 to 150 different subjects was used.

The library was prepared using the immunoSEQ multiplex PCR assay. The source study handled its data this way. A statistical classification framework was built to diagnose cytomegalovirus status from the catalog of TCR beta chain sequences. TCRdb took over this immuneACCESS table, retaining in-frame rearrangements with V and J assigned. Such tables are incomplete; in checked studies, under half of the missing clones stem from an unresolved V gene, and the remainder is unexplained. Clone size and the V and J calls come from that table; the DNA yielded D and trimming. The sample contains about 260,000 clones, around 90% of them found a single time. The ten largest clones take up 3.1% of the sample. The full study reports these points: Subsequent analysis determined that TCRs grouped into clusters in the first cohort also showed a tendency toward co-occurrence across the roughly 110 validation repertoires, and approximately 94% of cluster scores exceeded 0. A total of around 150 TCR beta chains were listed by the study as associated with cytomegalovirus. A later analysis had no HLA typing for the validation cohort, so co-occurrence there was scored across all 130 or so repertoires. While some public TCRs were present in many individuals, most TCR sequences turned up only very rarely across donors. The authors suggested that the approach could potentially be extended to other disease states and immunological phenotypes. In vitro tests confirmed that a few of the cytomegalovirus-associated TCR beta chains recognize cytomegalovirus antigens. The classifier was reported to diagnose cytomegalovirus status with high specificity and sensitivity in both the original cohort and the validation cohort.

Here the chain combines TRBV18 and TRBJ1-5; TRBD1 aligns with 7 central bases. The sequence was obtained from a young woman in good health and CMV-seronegative. Input material: PBMCs. In nucleotide form, the sequence is TGTGCCAGCTCACCGAAGACAGGGAGCAATCAGCCCCAGCATTTT. Its amino acids are CASSPKTGSNQPQHF.